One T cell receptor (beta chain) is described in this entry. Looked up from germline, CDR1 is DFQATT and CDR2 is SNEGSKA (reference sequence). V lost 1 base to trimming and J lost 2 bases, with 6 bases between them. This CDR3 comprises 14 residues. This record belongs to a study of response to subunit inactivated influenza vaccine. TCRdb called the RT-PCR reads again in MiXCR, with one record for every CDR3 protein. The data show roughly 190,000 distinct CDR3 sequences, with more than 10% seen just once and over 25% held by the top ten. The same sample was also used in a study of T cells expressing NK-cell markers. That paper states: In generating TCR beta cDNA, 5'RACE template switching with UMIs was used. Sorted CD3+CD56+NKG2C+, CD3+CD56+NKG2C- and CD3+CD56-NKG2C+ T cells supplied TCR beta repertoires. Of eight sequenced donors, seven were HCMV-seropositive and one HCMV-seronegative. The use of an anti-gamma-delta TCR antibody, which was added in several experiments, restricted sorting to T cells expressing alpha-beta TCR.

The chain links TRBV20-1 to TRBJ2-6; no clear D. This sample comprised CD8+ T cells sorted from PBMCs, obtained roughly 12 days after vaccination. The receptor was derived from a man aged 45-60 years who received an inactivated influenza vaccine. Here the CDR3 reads CSARVLTGANVLTF. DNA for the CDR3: TGCAGTGCTAGAGTGTTAACTGGGGCCAACGTCCTGACTTTC.